The rows below give T cell receptor beta chains drawn from one sample of a study of shared T cell receptors in the human thymus. Using immunoSEQ multiplex PCR, the repertoire was profiled, and TCRdb retains in-frame clones only, with some absent. The data show hundreds of thousands of clones, roughly 90% seen once. The sample also formed part of further work on human thymus T cells.

Sequencing was performed on thymocytes. The receptor source for this set is a boy in the first two years of life with a congenital heart defect. Both conserved end residues are part of each CDR3. The D gene is left open where the match is weak. Clone size is not always given. Where it is, it says once, few, many or a class for expanded clones.

D: TRBD1
V: TRBV19
size: .
J: TRBJ2-7
DNA: TGTGCCAGTAGGGCAGGGGGCTCCACCTACGAGCAGTACTTC
CDR3: CASRAGGSTYEQYF

D: .
V: TRBV27
size: .
J: TRBJ2-7
DNA: TGTGCCAGCAGGGCGCGGAGGGCCAGCGAGCAGTACTTC
CDR3: CASRARRASEQYF

D: TRBD1
V: TRBV29-1
size: .
J: TRBJ1-1
DNA: TGCAGCGCTGAGGACAGGGGGGGATACACTGAAGCTTTCTTT
CDR3: CSAEDRGGYTEAFF

D: TRBD1
V: TRBV5-4
size: .
J: TRBJ1-1
DNA: TGTGCCAGCAGCCAGGACAGGGATGCTGAAGCTTTCTTT
CDR3: CASSQDRDAEAFF

D: TRBD1
V: TRBV29-1
size: .
J: TRBJ1-1
DNA: TGCAGCGTGCGGACCTCCTTGACAGGGAGGAGAACTGAAGCTTTCTTT
CDR3: CSVRTSLTGRRTEAFF

D: TRBD2
V: TRBV30
size: .
J: TRBJ2-1
DNA: TGTGCCTGGAGTTCGCGGGAGGGTAACAATGAGCAGTTCTTC
CDR3: CAWSSREGNNEQFF

D: .
V: TRBV6-1
size: few
J: TRBJ1-1
DNA: TGTGCCAGCAGTGAAGCCGGGACAAACTTTGAAGCTTTCTTT
CDR3: CASSEAGTNFEAFF

D: .
V: TRBV11-3
size: once
J: TRBJ2-7
DNA: TGTGCCAGCAGCGGTGGGACTGTCTCCTACGAGCAGTACTTC
CDR3: CASSGGTVSYEQYF

D: TRBD2
V: TRBV9
size: .
J: TRBJ2-1
DNA: TGTGCCAGCAGCGTAGACCCTAGCGGGCCACCCCACCTCTACAATGAGCAGTTCTTC
CDR3: CASSVDPSGPPHLYNEQFF

D: TRBD2
V: TRBV15
size: few
J: TRBJ2-7
DNA: TGTGCCACCAGCAGAGATAGGCGGCGGGAGAGTGCCTTCTACGAGCAGTACTTC
CDR3: CATSRDRRRESAFYEQYF

D: .
V: TRBV25-1
size: .
J: TRBJ2-3
DNA: TGTGCCAGCAACGAACACTGGGGGGAGCAGTATTTT
CDR3: CASNEHWGEQYF

D: TRBD2
V: TRBV4-2
size: .
J: TRBJ2-7
DNA: TGTGCCAGCAGCCAGCCCTCCGCTAGCGGGAGGGGGGTACCCCTAATTTACGAGCAGTACTTC
CDR3: CASSQPSASGRGVPLIYEQYF

D: .
V: TRBV4-3
size: .
J: TRBJ1-2
DNA: TGCGCCAGCAGCCTCTCTCGGGTCGATGGCTACACCTTC
CDR3: CASSLSRVDGYTF

D: TRBD1
V: TRBV5-5
size: .
J: TRBJ1-2
DNA: TGTGCCAGCAGCCGTATTTACTCCAGACAGGGGACCTATGGCTACACCTTC
CDR3: CASSRIYSRQGTYGYTF

D: TRBD2
V: TRBV5-6
size: .
J: TRBJ2-5
DNA: TGTGCCAGCAGCAGGGAGGGGATAGAAGGCGAGACCCAGTACTTC
CDR3: CASSREGIEGETQYF

D: .
V: TRBV7-9
size: .
J: TRBJ2-6
DNA: TGTGCCACCCCTGGGGCAGCCAACTCTGGGGCCAACGTCCTGACTTTC
CDR3: CATPGAANSGANVLTF

D: .
V: TRBV4-3
size: .
J: TRBJ1-4
DNA: TGCGCCAGCAGCCAAACATTCGTTGGGGCGGGGGAAAAACTGTTTTTT
CDR3: CASSQTFVGAGEKLFF

D: .
V: TRBV5-1
size: .
J: TRBJ2-5
DNA: TGCGCCAGCACCCGGAGGGGCCAGTACCAAGAGACCCAGTACTTC
CDR3: CASTRRGQYQETQYF

D: .
V: TRBV28
size: .
J: TRBJ1-2
DNA: TGTGCCAGCAGTTCCATCGGGGGGGGCTTACCCTATGGCTACACCTTC
CDR3: CASSSIGGGLPYGYTF

D: TRBD1
V: TRBV27
size: .
J: TRBJ1-1
DNA: TGTGCCAGCAGTTTAGTGGGACAGGGTGGTGGGTACACTGAAGCTTTCTTT
CDR3: CASSLVGQGGGYTEAFF

D: TRBD1
V: TRBV11-3
size: .
J: TRBJ2-7
DNA: TGTGCCAGCAGCTTAGTGGGACAGGGGGCCCTAGAGCAGTACTTC
CDR3: CASSLVGQGALEQYF

D: .
V: TRBV2
size: .
J: TRBJ2-3
DNA: TGTGCCAGCAGGGAAGCGGGCCTCACAAATACGCAGTATTTT
CDR3: CASREAGLTNTQYF

D: .
V: TRBV4-3
size: few
J: TRBJ1-1
DNA: TGCGCCAGCAGCCCCTTCCCGAACACTGAAGCTTTCTTT
CDR3: CASSPFPNTEAFF

D: .
V: TRBV4-3
size: .
J: TRBJ1-5
DNA: TGCGCCAGCAGCCAAGAGGTCGGGGGTCAGCCCCAGCATTTT
CDR3: CASSQEVGGQPQHF

D: .
V: TRBV27
size: .
J: TRBJ2-6
DNA: TGTGCCAGCAGTTTACCCGGGGAAGATGGGGCCAACGTCCTGACTTTC
CDR3: CASSLPGEDGANVLTF

D: TRBD2
V: TRBV4-1
size: .
J: TRBJ2-5
DNA: TGCGCCAGCAGCCAACGGAGCGGGAGGGCCATGGAGACCCAGTACTTC
CDR3: CASSQRSGRAMETQYF

D: TRBD1
V: TRBV6-5
size: .
J: TRBJ2-7
DNA: TGTGCCAGCAGTTATTATCGGACAGGGGGCTCCTACGAGCAGTACTTC
CDR3: CASSYYRTGGSYEQYF

D: .
V: TRBV2
size: .
J: TRBJ2-7
DNA: TGTGCCAGCAGTGGGACACAGACCTCCTACGAGCAGTACTTC
CDR3: CASSGTQTSYEQYF

D: TRBD2
V: TRBV25-1
size: .
J: TRBJ2-7
DNA: TGTGCCAGCAGTGCCCCAGGACTAGCGGAGAGCTCCTACGAGCAGTACTTC
CDR3: CASSAPGLAESSYEQYF

D: .
V: TRBV7-2
size: .
J: TRBJ2-5
DNA: TGTGCCAGCAGCTTAGACGTAGCGAGAAGTCGGGCCCAGTACTTC
CDR3: CASSLDVARSRAQYF